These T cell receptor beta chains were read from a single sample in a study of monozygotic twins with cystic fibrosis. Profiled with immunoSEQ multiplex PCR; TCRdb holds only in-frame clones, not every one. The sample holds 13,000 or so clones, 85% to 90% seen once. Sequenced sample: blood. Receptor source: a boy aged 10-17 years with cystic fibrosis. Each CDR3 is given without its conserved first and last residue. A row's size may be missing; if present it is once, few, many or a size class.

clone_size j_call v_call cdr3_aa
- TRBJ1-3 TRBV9 ASSSAGGSGNTIY
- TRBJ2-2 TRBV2 ASSVDSGSRELF
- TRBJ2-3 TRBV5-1 ASSLISGTDTQY
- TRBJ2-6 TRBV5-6 ASSLASNVGANVLT
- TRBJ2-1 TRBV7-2 ASSFSGGADEQF
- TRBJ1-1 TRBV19 ASSGQSNTEAF
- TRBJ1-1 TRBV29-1 SAVSGPSMNTEAF
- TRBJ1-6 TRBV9 ASSVSGGSYNSPLH
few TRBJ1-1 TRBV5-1 ASFTEGRRGEAF
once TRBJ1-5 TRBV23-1 ASSHLLGPRCNQPQH
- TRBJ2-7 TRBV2 ASTSPGTGNEQY